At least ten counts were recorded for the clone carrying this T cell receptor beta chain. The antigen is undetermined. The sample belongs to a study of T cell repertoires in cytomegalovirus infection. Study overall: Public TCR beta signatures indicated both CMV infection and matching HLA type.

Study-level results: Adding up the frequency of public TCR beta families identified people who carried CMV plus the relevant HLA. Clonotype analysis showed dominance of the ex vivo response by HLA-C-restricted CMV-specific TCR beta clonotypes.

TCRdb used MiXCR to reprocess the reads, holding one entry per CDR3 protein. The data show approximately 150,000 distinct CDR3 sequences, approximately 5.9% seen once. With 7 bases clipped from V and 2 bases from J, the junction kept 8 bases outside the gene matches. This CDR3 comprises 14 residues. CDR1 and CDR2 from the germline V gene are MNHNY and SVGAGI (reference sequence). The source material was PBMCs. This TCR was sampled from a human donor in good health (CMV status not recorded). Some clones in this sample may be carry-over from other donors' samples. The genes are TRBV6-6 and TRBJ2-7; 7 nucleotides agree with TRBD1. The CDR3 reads CASKWTQGPYEQYF. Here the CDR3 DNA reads TGTGCCAGCAAATGGACACAGGGGCCCTACGAGCAGTACTTC.